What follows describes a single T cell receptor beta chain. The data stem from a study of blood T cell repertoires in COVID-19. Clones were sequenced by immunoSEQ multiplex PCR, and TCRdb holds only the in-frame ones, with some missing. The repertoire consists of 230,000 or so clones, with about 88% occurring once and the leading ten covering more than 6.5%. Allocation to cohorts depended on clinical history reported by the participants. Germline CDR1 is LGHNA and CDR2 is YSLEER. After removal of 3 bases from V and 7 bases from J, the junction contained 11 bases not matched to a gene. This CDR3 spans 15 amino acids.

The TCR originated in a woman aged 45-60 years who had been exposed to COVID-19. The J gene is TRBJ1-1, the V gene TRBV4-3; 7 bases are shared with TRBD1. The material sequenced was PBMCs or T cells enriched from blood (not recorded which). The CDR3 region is CASSHNIGTDREAFF. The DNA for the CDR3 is TGCGCCAGCAGCCATAACATCGGGACAGATCGTGAAGCTTTCTTT.